A selection of T cell receptor beta chains follows, all from one sample in a study of blood T cell repertoires in COVID-19. Sequenced by immunoSEQ multiplex PCR; TCRdb stores in-frame clones only, minus some. Of a few hundred thousand clones listed, approximately 90% were seen once; the top ten hold 3.5% to 4.5%. Sequences were obtained from peripheral blood. The receptors were sampled from a man in his fifties or sixties who had recovered from COVID-19. CDR3s include the opening cysteine and the closing phenylalanine or tryptophan. Each record gives: V gene, J gene, D gene, clone size, CDR3 DNA, CDR3 protein. A D gene is named only where the DNA matches it firmly. Clone sizes are given selectively: once, few, many, or a class where the clone is expanded.

TRBV29-1	TRBJ2-7	NA	NA	TGCAGCGCTAGGGACTCTTCCTACGAGCAGTACTTC	CSARDSSYEQYF
TRBV30	TRBJ2-1	TRBD1	NA	TGTGCCTGGAGTACCACCGGGACAGGGGGCCGGAGAGAGCAGTTCTTC	CAWSTTGTGGRREQFF
TRBV30	TRBJ1-4	TRBD1	NA	TGTGCCTGGAGTGCCACAGGGGGAAATGAAAAACTGTTTTTT	CAWSATGGNEKLFF
TRBV18	TRBJ1-6	NA	NA	TGTGCCAGCTCACCACAGGGGACTGATTCACCCCTCCACTTT	CASSPQGTDSPLHF
TRBV16	TRBJ1-1	TRBD1	NA	TGTGCCAGCAGCCAATCACGAGGGGGCGGAACTGAAGCTTTCTTT	CASSQSRGGGTEAFF
TRBV7-9	TRBJ1-5	NA	NA	TGTGCCAGCAGCTTAGGAGCTAGAGATCAGCCCCAGCATTTT	CASSLGARDQPQHF
TRBV27	TRBJ2-1	NA	NA	TGTGCCAGCAGTTCCAGTCCCTACAATGAGCAGTTCTTC	CASSSSPYNEQFF
TRBV24-1	TRBJ2-7	TRBD1	NA	TGTGCCACCAGTGGAGGGGGGACAGGGGCCACCGCAAAGGAGCAGTACTTC	CATSGGGTGATAKEQYF
TRBV5-1	TRBJ2-5	TRBD1	NA	TGCGCCAGCAGCTTGGAGGGACAGGGGTGGGAGACCCAGTACTTC	CASSLEGQGWETQYF
TRBV11-3	TRBJ2-3	NA	NA	TGTGCCAGCAGCTTTCCCTCAGATACGCAGTATTTT	CASSFPSDTQYF
TRBV6-2/TRBV6-3	TRBJ2-5	TRBD1	NA	TGTGCCAGCAGTTACTCCCGGACAGGTGCCAGGGAGACCCAGTACTTC	CASSYSRTGARETQYF
TRBV18	TRBJ2-2	TRBD2	NA	TGTGCCAGCTCACCGGTTAGCGGGGCTCAGAACACCGGGGAGCTGTTTTTT	CASSPVSGAQNTGELFF
TRBV7-9	TRBJ1-2	TRBD1	NA	TGTGCCAGCAGCTTGGACAGGGGGCGCGACTATGGCTACACCTTC	CASSLDRGRDYGYTF
TRBV6-1	TRBJ2-7	NA	once	TGTGCCAGCAGTGAACGGTACGAGCAGTACTTC	CASSERYEQYF
TRBV12-3/TRBV12-4	TRBJ1-1	TRBD1	NA	TGTGCCAGCAGTCGGACAGGGCCTGAAGCTTTCTTT	CASSRTGPEAFF
TRBV11-3	TRBJ1-1	NA	NA	TGTGCCAGCAGCTTAGATTTGCAGATCGGGAGAAACACTGAAGCTTTCTTT	CASSLDLQIGRNTEAFF
TRBV14	TRBJ1-1	NA	NA	TGTGCCAGCAGCCATAGAGAGGACACTGAAGCTTTCTTT	CASSHREDTEAFF